A single TCR beta chain is shown here with its context. This table comes from immunoSEQ multiplex PCR, and its TCRdb copy is limited to in-frame clones, with some not included. The data hold about 44,000 clones, with about 90% observed a single time. This record belongs to a study of control samples from healthy donors and cancer patients. This CDR3 contains 14 residues. Looked up from germline, CDR1 is KGHSH and CDR2 is LQKENI. The ends were cut back, 2 bases at V and 1 base at J, with 9 bases in the middle. The sequence was obtained from an older woman with lung cancer. The sample was PBMCs. The chain has TRBV18 and TRBJ2-7, with D possibly being TRBD1 or TRBD2 (5 bases each). For the CDR3, the DNA is TGTGCCAGCTCACCAGGAGAGGGGTCCTACGAGCAGTACTTC. Its translation is CASSPGEGSYEQYF.